Listed below are T cell receptor beta chains from one sample, sequenced in a study of blood T cell repertoires in COVID-19. Only in-frame clones appear in the TCRdb table, and some are missing; sequencing was by immunoSEQ multiplex PCR. The sample consists of approximately 300,000 clones, roughly nine tenths of them appearing once. The sequenced sample consisted of PBMCs or T cells enriched from blood (not recorded which). The receptors derive from a woman aged 30 to 39 who had recovered from COVID-19. Each CDR3 is given with its conserved first and last residue. Each record gives: V gene, J gene, D gene, clone size, CDR3 DNA, CDR3 protein. A D gene is named only where the DNA matches it firmly. A clone size is listed for some rows: how often the clone was seen (once, few, many), or a class if it is expanded.

v_call: TRBV3-1/TRBV3-2; j_call: TRBJ1-6; d_call: TRBD1; clone_size: NA; cdr3_nt: TGTGCCAGCAGCCAAGTTCACTCAGGACAGGGGAATTCACCCCTCCACTTT; cdr3_aa: CASSQVHSGQGNSPLHF
v_call: TRBV5-4; j_call: TRBJ1-3; d_call: NA; clone_size: NA; cdr3_nt: TGTGCCAGCAGCTTGGTGGGGGGACCGGGAAACACCATATATTTT; cdr3_aa: CASSLVGGPGNTIYF
v_call: TRBV7-3; j_call: TRBJ2-5; d_call: NA; clone_size: NA; cdr3_nt: TGTGCCAGCAGCTTCCGGCAGGGAGAGACCCAGTACTTC; cdr3_aa: CASSFRQGETQYF
v_call: TRBV28; j_call: TRBJ1-4; d_call: TRBD1; clone_size: NA; cdr3_nt: TGTGCCAGCAGTCAAGACAGGGTTGAAAAACTGTTTTTT; cdr3_aa: CASSQDRVEKLFF
v_call: TRBV7-9; j_call: TRBJ1-2; d_call: TRBD1; clone_size: NA; cdr3_nt: TGTGCCAGCAGCTATCCAGGGGGCGCCTATGGCTACACCTTC; cdr3_aa: CASSYPGGAYGYTF
v_call: TRBV28; j_call: TRBJ1-2; d_call: NA; clone_size: few; cdr3_nt: TGTGCCAGCAGACCCGGTGGGCAGGCCTATGGCTACACCTTC; cdr3_aa: CASRPGGQAYGYTF
v_call: TRBV7-9; j_call: TRBJ2-2; d_call: TRBD1; clone_size: NA; cdr3_nt: TGTGCCAGCAGCCGCCGGACAGGGGGTCGTATTAACACCGGGGAGCTGTTTTTT; cdr3_aa: CASSRRTGGRINTGELFF
v_call: TRBV25-1; j_call: TRBJ1-2; d_call: NA; clone_size: few; cdr3_nt: TGTGCCAGCAGTTCGGGAAGTCCATTTTGGGCCTTC; cdr3_aa: CASSSGSPFWAF
v_call: TRBV2; j_call: TRBJ2-7; d_call: NA; clone_size: NA; cdr3_nt: TGTGCCAGCATGAGAGGGAGGACCCAGGCCGAGCAGTACTTC; cdr3_aa: CASMRGRTQAEQYF
v_call: TRBV7-8; j_call: TRBJ1-6; d_call: NA; clone_size: NA; cdr3_nt: TGTGCCAGCAGCCTAGGGGGGGCCCTCCACTTT; cdr3_aa: CASSLGGALHF
v_call: TRBV7-8; j_call: TRBJ1-2; d_call: NA; clone_size: NA; cdr3_nt: TGTGCCAGCACCAATAAACGAGGAATTACTAACTATGGCTACACCTTC; cdr3_aa: CASTNKRGITNYGYTF
v_call: TRBV20-1; j_call: TRBJ1-2; d_call: TRBD1; clone_size: NA; cdr3_nt: TGCAGTGCTAGTACCCGGACAGGGTCTAACTATGGCTACACCTTC; cdr3_aa: CSASTRTGSNYGYTF
v_call: TRBV19; j_call: TRBJ2-7; d_call: NA; clone_size: NA; cdr3_nt: TGTGCCAGTAGTACAAACAACAAGTACGAGCAGTACTTC; cdr3_aa: CASSTNNKYEQYF
v_call: TRBV7-9; j_call: TRBJ2-5; d_call: TRBD2; clone_size: NA; cdr3_nt: TGTGCCAGCAGCTTAGTGGCGGGACTAGCGCGGGATTCCCGCGAGACCCAGTACTTC; cdr3_aa: CASSLVAGLARDSRETQYF
v_call: TRBV5-5; j_call: TRBJ1-4; d_call: TRBD1; clone_size: NA; cdr3_nt: TGTGCCAGCAGCTCGATAACCGGGACAGGCTATGAAAAACTGTTTTTT; cdr3_aa: CASSSITGTGYEKLFF
v_call: TRBV4-1; j_call: TRBJ1-1; d_call: NA; clone_size: few; cdr3_nt: TGCGCCAGCAGCCAAGAACCAGGGGACGTAATGGGGAACACTGAAGCTTTCTTT; cdr3_aa: CASSQEPGDVMGNTEAFF
v_call: TRBV5-6; j_call: TRBJ2-3; d_call: TRBD2; clone_size: NA; cdr3_nt: TGTGCCAGCAGCTTGCCGGGACTAGCGGGAGGGCTCAGCACAGATACGCAGTATTTT; cdr3_aa: CASSLPGLAGGLSTDTQYF
v_call: TRBV3-1/TRBV3-2; j_call: TRBJ1-2; d_call: NA; clone_size: NA; cdr3_nt: TGTGCCAGCAGCCAAGGGACAATGGGGGGCTACACCTTC; cdr3_aa: CASSQGTMGGYTF
v_call: TRBV28; j_call: TRBJ2-7; d_call: NA; clone_size: NA; cdr3_nt: TGTGCCAGCCATACTACAGGGCGCGAGCAGTACTTC; cdr3_aa: CASHTTGREQYF
v_call: TRBV21-1; j_call: TRBJ1-4; d_call: NA; clone_size: NA; cdr3_nt: TGTGCCAGCAGCATTCCAGAGGTGGCAACTAATGAAAAACTGTTTTTT; cdr3_aa: CASSIPEVATNEKLFF